The source of this T cell receptor beta chain is a study of T-cell memory formation after mild COVID-19. Looking at the study overall: TCR clusters were mostly confined to one donor each. Findings and caveats of the study: Cross-reactive memory appears to have joined, as suggested by some responding clones showing up in pre-infection memory.

This clonotype was detected only a few times. The target antigen is unknown. Trimming took off 6 bases at V and 8 bases at J, with 13 bases between the two ends. CDR1 is MNHNY and CDR2 is SVGAGI in the germline V gene (reference sequence). The CDR3 has 12 residues. Constant-segment primers were used for 5'RACE, and the resulting TCR alpha and TCR beta cDNA libraries carried sample barcodes and UMIs. TCRdb ran MiXCR on the 5' RACE reads and lists one entry per CDR3 protein. The data hold hundreds of thousands of distinct CDR3 sequences, with about a fifth observed a single time. Specimen: PBMCs or a T cell subset sorted from them (not recorded which). The rearrangement links TRBV6-6 to TRBJ1-2; the D is unclear. The source of this sequence is an adult woman who had mild COVID-19 (a few samples of this study predate the infection). Cell type and time point are not known. CDR3 region: CASRGGMEGYTF. Written as DNA, the CDR3 is TGTGCCAGCAGAGGAGGGATGGAAGGCTACACCTTC.